This T cell receptor beta chain was recorded in a study of Graves' ophthalmopathy and Graves' hyperthyroidism. Study-wide results and limits: Ophthalmopathy progression was predicted by the model at less than 71% sensitivity and 72.22% specificity.

Investigators amplified TCR beta CDR3 regions from RNA transcripts. First-round RT-PCR with HTBI primers preceded a second-round multiplex PCR. One entry per CDR3 protein, called by TCRdb with MiXCR from the multiplex PCR reads. Of almost 750,000 distinct CDR3 sequences in the sample, 40% were seen once. CDR1 is SGHTA, CDR2 FQGNSA, per germline. The CDR3 extends over 14 amino acids. V lost 3 bases and J lost 6, with 15 bases in between. This clonotype was recorded many times. Its target is not known. The sequence derives from an adult man with Graves' ophthalmopathy. The rearrangement links TRBV7-2 to TRBJ2-7; D might be TRBD1 (5 bases). The sequenced sample consisted of peripheral blood. The chain's CDR3 is CASSLGQPRSEQYF. The CDR3 bases are TGTGCCAGCAGCTTGGGGCAACCTAGAAGCGAGCAGTACTTC.